Included here is one T cell receptor beta chain sequence, with context. Antigen: not known. The data belong to a study of long-term antiretroviral therapy in people with HIV. Study-level results: Increased diversity was seen after ART, yet it remained lower than in transplant donor controls. There were no data on ART adherence, viral resistance or therapy changes, a gap that limits inferences about post-ART repertoire changes. The clones with expansion before ART were dominant in the repertoire at all time points. Blood, drawn from 2004 to 2017, may reflect older ART regimens.

Version v3.0 of the immunoSEQ assay was performed at survey level. The protocol was immunoSEQ multiplex PCR, while the TCRdb copy is restricted to in-frame clones and leaves out a portion. Of about 5,600 clones listed, 78% are singletons. The source was unsorted PBMCs, collected 1.8 years before starting antiretroviral therapy. The receptor was isolated from a middle-aged man with HIV.

CDR3 nucleotides: TGTGCCAGCAGCGTCGGAAGGACCTCCTACGAGCAGTACTTC. Its translation: CASSVGRTSYEQYF. The V gene is TRBV7-2, the J gene TRBJ2-7, with D hard to call. Looked up from germline, CDR1 is SGHTA and CDR2 is FQGNSA. Between the trimmed V and J ends, which lost 5 bases and 0 bases, there was a span of 11 bases. This CDR3 has 14 amino acids.